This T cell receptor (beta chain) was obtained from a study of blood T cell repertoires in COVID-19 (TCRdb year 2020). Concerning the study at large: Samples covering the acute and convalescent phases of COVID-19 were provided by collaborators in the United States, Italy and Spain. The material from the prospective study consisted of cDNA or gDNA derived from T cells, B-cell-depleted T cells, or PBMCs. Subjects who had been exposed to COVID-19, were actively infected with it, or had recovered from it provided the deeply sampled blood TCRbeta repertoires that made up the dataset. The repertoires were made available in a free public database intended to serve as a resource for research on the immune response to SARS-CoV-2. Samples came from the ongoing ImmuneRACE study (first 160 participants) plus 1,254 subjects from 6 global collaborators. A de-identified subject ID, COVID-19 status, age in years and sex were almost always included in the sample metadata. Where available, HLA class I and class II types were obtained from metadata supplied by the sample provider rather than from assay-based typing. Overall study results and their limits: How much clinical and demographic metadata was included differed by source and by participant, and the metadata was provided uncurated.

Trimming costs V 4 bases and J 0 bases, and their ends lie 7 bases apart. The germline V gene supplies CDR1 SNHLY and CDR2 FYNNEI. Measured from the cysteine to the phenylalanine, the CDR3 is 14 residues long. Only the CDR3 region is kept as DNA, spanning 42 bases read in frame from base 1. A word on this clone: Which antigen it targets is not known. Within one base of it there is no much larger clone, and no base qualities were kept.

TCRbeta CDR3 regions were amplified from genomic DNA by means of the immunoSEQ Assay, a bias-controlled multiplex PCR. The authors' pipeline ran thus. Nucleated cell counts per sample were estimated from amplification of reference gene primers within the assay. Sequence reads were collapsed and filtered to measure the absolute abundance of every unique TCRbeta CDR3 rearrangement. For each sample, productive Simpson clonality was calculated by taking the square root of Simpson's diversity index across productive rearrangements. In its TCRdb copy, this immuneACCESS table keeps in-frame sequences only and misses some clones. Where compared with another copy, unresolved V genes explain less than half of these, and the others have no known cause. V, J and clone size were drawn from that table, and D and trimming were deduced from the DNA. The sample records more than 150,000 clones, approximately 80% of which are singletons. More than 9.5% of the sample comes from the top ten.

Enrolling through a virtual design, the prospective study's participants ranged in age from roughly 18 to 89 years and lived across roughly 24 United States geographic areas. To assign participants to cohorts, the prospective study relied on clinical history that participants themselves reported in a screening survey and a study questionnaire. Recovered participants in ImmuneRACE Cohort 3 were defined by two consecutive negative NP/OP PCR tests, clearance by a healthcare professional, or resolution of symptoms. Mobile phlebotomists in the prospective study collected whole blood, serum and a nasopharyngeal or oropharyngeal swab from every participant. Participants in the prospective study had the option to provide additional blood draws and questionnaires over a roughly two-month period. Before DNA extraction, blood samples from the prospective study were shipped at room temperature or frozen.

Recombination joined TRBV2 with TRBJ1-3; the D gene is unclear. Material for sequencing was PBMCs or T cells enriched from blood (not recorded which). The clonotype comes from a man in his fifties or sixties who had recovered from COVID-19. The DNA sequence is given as TGTGCCAGCAGTGTAAGCTTCTCTGGAAACACCATATATTTT. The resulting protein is CASSVSFSGNTIYF.